This T cell receptor (beta chain) originates from a study of cytomegalovirus exposure and HLA in healthy donors listed by TCRdb under 2017. In the study overall: In an earlier analysis of around 540 of the donors, around 290 Gb of sequence data and some 120 million unique TCR beta sequences from roughly 200 million T cells were reported. About 300 gigabases of sequencing data and 91 million or so unique TCR sequences made up an early release that covered about 640 HLA-typed donors. Of the roughly 420 genotyped donors, less than 90% were placed in the genetic ancestry cluster associated with self-reported Caucasian donors. The study aimed to test whether signatures of past pathogen exposure could be identified by cataloging public T cell receptors. The T cell repertoires of 550 to 850 subjects were profiled by immunosequencing and related to cytomegalovirus serostatus. Along with the approximately 700-subject first cohort, a separate validation cohort of over a hundred different subjects was used. To predict cytomegalovirus infection status, the study combined high-throughput TCR immunosequencing, statistical association of individual TCRs with disease status, and machine learning. A later analysis re-examined previously published TCR beta repertoires from about 700 donors and added high-resolution HLA genotyping to investigate patterns of TCR occurrence. In the later analysis, no new phenotypic data were used to find candidate immune exposures; instead, reliance was placed on TCR beta sequences and their occurrence across donors. An earlier analysis of nearly 600 of the donors applied high-throughput TCR beta sequencing to assess whether each TCR beta V gene segment acted as functional or pseudogenic. Donor age, sex, ethnicity and CMV serostatus were compiled together with the repertoire data. A later genetic analysis used genome-wide SNP genotypes for about 65% of the 666 donors, treating that subset as a discovery cohort. Every repertoire in the discovery cohort had been generated on one and the same sequencing platform. Both class I and class II loci were covered by HLA typing, at four-digit resolution. Typing coverage differed by locus: A, B, C, DRB1 and DQB1 were typed in about 620-640 donors, DQA1 in approximately 520, DPA1 in approximately 610, and DPB1 in around 440. Because of strong linkage in the cohort, roughly five DR-DQ haplotypes were treated as single units for association and clustering. Among roughly 370 genotyped donors of the cohort, an average of approximately 230,000 unique TCR beta nucleotide sequences were sequenced per donor, roughly a sixth of them non-productive. Results the study describes overall, beyond this receptor: A later analysis found that TCR association rates varied across HLA loci, with DRB1 alleles showing the most associated TCRs and HLA-C alleles the fewest. The study listed 150 to 200 TCR beta chains as associated with cytomegalovirus. The only immune exposure information available for the cohort was CMV serostatus. In vitro tests confirmed that a few of the cytomegalovirus-associated TCR beta chains recognize cytomegalovirus antigens. In an earlier analysis of approximately 590 of the donors, most TCR beta V segments appeared in productive rearrangements about 90% or about 30% of the time, broadly matching IMGT annotations. Because the 87-base-pair reads could not distinguish some IMGT-functional V segments, including TRBV6-2 and TRBV6-3, those segments were excluded. A further reported finding was that TCR beta sequences accurately predicted the HLA-A and HLA-B alleles for most subjects in the first cohort. Assigning TCR associations to individual alleles was difficult when HLA alleles, especially DR and DQ, strongly co-occurred. In a later analysis, most CMV-associated TCR beta chains were found to appear HLA-restricted, with HLA associations seemingly driven largely by CMV exposure. Sequencing depth was assumed to be roughly uniform across donors in the presence/absence analyses, though that assumption may not hold. Compared with the roughly 600-donor mean, donors in an Asian-associated ancestry cluster had fewer N-insertions in productive TCRs, according to a later genetic analysis. In both the original and validation cohorts, the classifier was reported to diagnose cytomegalovirus status with high specificity and sensitivity. While some public TCRs were present in many individuals, most TCR sequences turned up only very rarely across donors. Several of the top co-occurrence clusters appeared to be linked to parvovirus B19, influenza, CMV and Epstein-Barr virus, according to a later analysis. An association between a missense DCLRE1C variant and V-gene and J-gene trimming of TCR beta chains was found in a later genetic analysis and replicated in an independent cohort. This cohort had only TCR beta chains sequenced, and the lack of alpha or paired-chain data limited which features could be detected. Because counts were too low, some 16 rarely observed V segments, including chromosome 9 orphons, were excluded from the earlier analysis of under 650 of the donors. A group of highly shared sequence variants was considered likely to be a technical artifact of the sequencing pipeline. A later analysis found that HLA-associated TCR beta chains were more clonally expanded and had lower generation probabilities than equally common non-associated chains. In a later analysis, around 15,000 TCR beta sequences were associated with specific HLA alleles at a false discovery rate of 0.05. Correlated functional status among segregating V segments might be attributable to linkage disequilibrium, but an unknown experimental factor could not be ruled out. The authors suggested that the approach could potentially be extended to other disease states and immunological phenotypes. Because some donors lacked HLA typing at each locus, the association tests relied only on the typed subset.

Worth noting for this clone: Its target antigen remains unknown. Within one base of it there is no much larger clone, and no base qualities were kept.

V is cut back by 5 bases and J by 1 base, with 7 bases in the junction unmatched. The CDR3 goes from the cysteine to the phenylalanine over 15 residues. The kept DNA is CDR3 alone, 45 bases in frame from the first base. CDR1 and CDR2 are drawn from the germline V gene (reference sequence): LNHDA, SQIVND. Library preparation employed the immunoSEQ multiplex PCR assay. A mixture of 60 forward primers for TCR Vbeta segments and 13 reverse primers for TCR Jbeta segments was used in the multiplex PCR. A multiplex PCR assay on genomic DNA amplified the CDR3 region of rearranged TCR beta genes. The amplified TCR beta libraries were sequenced on the Illumina HiSeq System as 87-base-pair reads. Under the source paper's analysis protocol: A later analysis tallied approximately 87 million unique TCR beta chains across the 650 to 750 repertoires, and about 10 million of those chains were shared by two or more donors. Raw reads were error-corrected and collapsed into unique sequences by a nearest-neighbor algorithm in which closely related sequences were merged to remove PCR and sequencing errors. V, D and J gene segments were assigned by aligning CDR3 sequences to IMGT reference sequences. For a sequence to be retained, a match of at least six nucleotides was required to both a V gene segment and a J gene segment. Rearrangements were classified as productive when the CDR3 lacked stop codons and remained in frame with V and J, and all other rearrangements were classified as non-productive. CDR3 was defined by IMGT convention, running from the second conserved V-encoded cysteine to the conserved J-encoded phenylalanine. Sequences without an unambiguous match to a single V gene segment were excluded from the earlier analysis of about 630 of the donors. An earlier analysis of just under 600 of the donors called V segments functional above 56.7% productive rearrangements and segregating when the between-donor standard deviation exceeded 5%. A statistical classification framework was built for diagnosing cytomegalovirus status from the catalog of TCR beta chain sequences. In a later analysis, V and J genes were assigned by comparing TCR nucleotide sequences against IMGT/GENE-DB human TR gene sequences. The TCRdist pipeline was used in a later analysis to assign CDR3 sequences and most-parsimonious VDJ recombination scenarios. In a later analysis, every TCR beta chain was defined by the combination of its CDR3 amino acid sequence and its V-gene family, and reads without a unique V-gene family were dropped. As a way to deal with suspected cross-contamination and a sequencing artifact, a later analysis dropped under 600 nucleotide sequences that were highly shared and had low generation probability. In a later analysis, a clonal expansion index was calculated for each public chain from normalized within-repertoire ranks of inferred template counts. In a later analysis, generation probabilities were computed with a VDJ recombination model fitted to out-of-frame rearrangements, and the resulting probabilities were checked against IGoR. In a later analysis, hypergeometric tests were used to score TCR-TCR, TCR-HLA and TCR-CMV co-occurrence, with a repertoire-size bias correction applied to TCR pairs. A later analysis estimated false discovery rates by permuting HLA or CMV assignments 20 times. In a later analysis, co-occurring TCRs were grouped with DBSCAN, and TCRdist sequence similarity was added when clustering was performed within HLA-allele-positive subsets. Co-occurrence clustering excluded repertoires with fewer than 30,000 or more than 120,000 public chains, plus five with anomalous nucleotide sharing. TCRdb retrieved this table from immuneACCESS and kept in-frame rearrangements only. Not all clones are present; in checked studies, unresolved V genes account for under half, and no reason is known for the remainder. That table furnishes V, J and clone size, whereas the DNA furnished D and trimming. This sample comprises under 200,000 clones, approximately 80% of them detected only once. Jointly, the top ten make up around 7% of the sample.

In total, 600 or so healthy bone marrow donors made up the cohort. At the time of sampling, all cohort members were nominally healthy, though unrecorded immune exposures were likely present. The donor tested CMV seropositive and was one of the 289 seropositive cohort members. A peripheral blood sample was provided by each donor, and peripheral blood mononuclear cells were used for TCR beta sequencing. Genomic DNA was extracted from the blood cell samples with the Qiagen DNeasy Blood Extraction Kit. This TCR came from a woman in her 40s in good health and CMV-seropositive. The sequencing sample was made of PBMCs. Here the chain combines TRBV19 and TRBJ1-1; 7 middle bases align to TRBD1. The CDR3 reads CASSPGTDWNTEAFF. DNA sequence: TGTGCCAGTAGTCCCGGGACAGACTGGAACACTGAAGCTTTCTTT.